Listed below are T cell receptor beta chains from one sample, sequenced in a study of identical twins. TCRdb re-called the 5' RACE reads through MiXCR, storing one row per CDR3 protein. Of some 500,000 distinct CDR3 sequences in the sample, less than 25% were seen once. The sample also formed part of further work on T cells expressing NK-cell markers.

The sample taken for sequencing was CD4+ T cells sorted from blood. The receptors derive from a young woman in good health. Each CDR3 is given with its conserved first and last residue.

j_call,v_call,cdr3_aa
TRBJ1-6,TRBV21-1,CASSRVYNSPLHF
TRBJ2-1,TRBV7-2,CASSSRLAGGEQFF
TRBJ2-2,TRBV7-9,CASSFREKNTGELFF
TRBJ2-7,TRBV7-8,CASSWAGPNYEQYF
TRBJ2-5,TRBV20-1,CSAPVQGAGETQYF
TRBJ2-2,TRBV7-2,CASPRSGARNTGELFF
TRBJ2-7,TRBV20-1,CSAPRISAYEQYF
TRBJ2-7,TRBV6-5,CASSYSGLAEGEQYF
TRBJ2-2,TRBV29-1,CSATAKNTGELFF
TRBJ2-7,TRBV10-2,CASSDPGGWIFSYEQYF
TRBJ2-7,TRBV18,CASSPREAEQYF
TRBJ2-1,TRBV29-1,CSAKAVRYNEQFF
TRBJ1-1,TRBV7-9,CASSLEVTGAFQAEAFF
TRBJ2-2,TRBV9,CASSALTSGTGELFF
TRBJ2-3,TRBV2,CASSERGGHSDTQYF
TRBJ1-6,TRBV20-1,CSARDRRLSYNSPLHF
TRBJ2-3,TRBV20-1,CSTGTSGANTDTQYF
TRBJ2-7,TRBV7-2,CASSSLAGGPYEQYF
TRBJ1-2,TRBV12-3/TRBV12-4,CASSSRGHSGYTF
TRBJ2-7,TRBV10-3,CAISDAGVGNAYEQYF
TRBJ1-6,TRBV20-1,CSAPGTGGDSPLHF
TRBJ2-1,TRBV3-1,CASSLGLNRYNEQFF
TRBJ2-7,TRBV5-6,CASSLALGSAVTHEQYF
TRBJ1-1,TRBV9,CGSSVEGSLNTEAFF
TRBJ2-1,TRBV6-1,CASTLTSASSYNEHFF
TRBJ2-1,TRBV20-1,CSARDGSGGGRAYNEQFF
TRBJ1-4,TRBV20-1,CSARIVANEKLFF
TRBJ2-7,TRBV11-3,CASSRGPDYEQYF
TRBJ1-6,TRBV5-5,CASSLAPDGDSPLHF
TRBJ2-7,TRBV20-1,CSAPGVPTSYEQYF
TRBJ1-1,TRBV5-1,CASSRGGAAVNTEAFF
TRBJ2-7,TRBV20-1,CSAYDSHEQYF
TRBJ1-5,TRBV12-3/TRBV12-4,CASSRQTNQPQHF
TRBJ2-3,TRBV9,CASSLGDTTDTQYF
TRBJ2-7,TRBV6-1,CASSEGWPVYEQYF
TRBJ2-7,TRBV7-2,CASRLRTGFYEQYF
TRBJ2-3,TRBV18,CASSLNDASTDTQYF
TRBJ2-1,TRBV20-1,CSAILASGYGYEQFF
TRBJ2-6,TRBV2,CASSLVARSSGANVLTF
TRBJ2-1,TRBV6-2/TRBV6-3,CASSRTSGIYNEQFF
TRBJ2-1,TRBV7-2,CASSLASGMNEQFF
TRBJ2-1,TRBV11-2,CASSSSTGNEQFF
TRBJ2-5,TRBV7-8,CASSLEGSQETQYF
TRBJ2-3,TRBV3-1,CASMGGNTDTQYF
TRBJ1-6,TRBV20-1,CSASLQGGYSPLHF